The clone carrying this TCR beta chain was counted ten times or more. Its antigen is unidentified. Constant-region reverse primers amplified full-length variable regions, followed by semi-nested Nested Universal Primer A PCR. TCRdb fed the 5' RACE reads into MiXCR, producing one record per CDR3 protein. The sample comprises about 54,000 distinct CDR3 sequences, more than 15% of which are singletons, and 2% to 2.5% rests with the top ten. Findings and limits, study-wide: In terms of TCR gene usage, tumor memory CD4+ T cells clustered together with blood and lymph node memory CD4+ cells, as well as with lymph node naive CD4+ cells. Greatest tumor Treg TCR overlap was with tumor naive CD4+ cells.

The CDR3 has 12 residues. Germline V lookup: CDR1 SQVTM, CDR2 ANQGSEA. Trimming took off 4 bases at V and 3 bases at J, with 9 bases between the two ends. This chain uses TRBV29-1 with TRBJ1-1; unclear D gene. The TCR was taken from a female donor with breast cancer. What was sequenced was naive CD4+ T cells sorted from blood. The subset here: naive CD4+ T cells, CD4+CD45RA+CD25-. The CDR3 spells CSVASSDTEAFF. The CDR3 bases are TGCAGCGTTGCTTCTAGTGACACTGAAGCTTTCTTT. Full variable domain (missing parts from reference TRBV29-1 and TRBJ1-1): SAVISQKPSRDICQRGTSLTIQCQVDSQVTMMFWYRQQPGQSLTLIATANQGSEATYESGFVIDKFPISRPNLTFSTLTVSNMSPEDSSIYLCSVASSDTEAFFGQGTRLTVV.